The 30 T cell receptor beta chains given below trace back to one sample, sequenced in a study of cytomegalovirus exposure and HLA in healthy donors. Researchers ran the PCR with 60 Vbeta and 13 Jbeta primers. Measured with immunoSEQ multiplex PCR; TCRdb has only the in-frame clones, and not every one. The listing contains some 82,000 clones. Material: PBMCs. These receptors originate from a woman aged 25 to 39 in good health and CMV-seronegative.

This chain links TRBV20-1 with TRBJ2-1; D not certain. This CDR3 has 11 residues. The V and J ends lost 0 bases and 8 bases respectively, with 5 bases between them. Germline V gives CDR1 DFQATT, CDR2 SNEGSKA (reference sequence). The CDR3 loop is CSARDQYEQFF. Written as DNA, the CDR3 is TGCAGTGCTAGAGATCAGTATGAGCAGTTCTTC.

This sequence joins TRBV7-6 and TRBJ2-7; D ambiguous. The V and J ends lost 1 base and 2 bases respectively, with 6 bases between them. Germline CDR1 reads SGHVS; CDR2 reads FNYEAQ. The CDR3 has 13 residues. This CDR3 is CASSLGSAYEQYF. The CDR3 DNA sequence: TGTGCCAGCAGCTTAGGATCGGCCTACGAGCAGTACTTC.

V is TRBV19 and J is TRBJ1-2, with D tentatively TRBD1 (6 bases). V gave up 3 bases and J gave up 1 base, with 12 bases separating them. From germline, CDR1 is LNHDA and CDR2 SQIVND (reference sequence). The CDR3 sequence is 15 residues long. CDR3: CASSIGEGGNYGYTF. In DNA form, the CDR3 reads TGTGCCAGTAGTATTGGAGAAGGGGGTAACTATGGCTACACCTTC. Full variable domain (outside the CDR3, taken from reference TRBV19 and TRBJ1-2): DGGITQSPKYLFRKEGQNVTLSCEQNLNHDAMYWYRQDPGQGLRLIYYSQIVNDFQKGDIAEGYSVSREKKESFPLTVTSAQKNPTAFYLCASSIGEGGNYGYTFGSGTRLTVV.

The chain carries TRBV6-1 and TRBJ2-3; 14 positions agree with TRBD2. CDR1 is MNHNS and CDR2 is SASEGT in the germline V gene. The CDR3 spans 17 residues. With V trimmed by 2 bases and J by 4 bases, 5 bases remained unmatched. The CDR3 here is CASSELGLAGGPDTQYF. Here the CDR3 DNA reads TGTGCCAGCAGTGAATTAGGACTAGCGGGAGGCCCAGATACGCAGTATTTT.

The rearrangement joins TRBV6-1 to TRBJ2-5, with a possible D match to TRBD1 (5 bases). CDR3 length: 15 residues. V was pared by 2 bases and J by 3 bases, with 13 bases between. Germline values: CDR1 MNHNS, CDR2 SASEGT. CDR3 sequence: CASSEPNRGKETQYF. In DNA form, the CDR3 reads TGTGCCAGCAGTGAACCCAATAGGGGAAAAGAGACCCAGTACTTC.

The chain recombines TRBV5-1 with TRBJ2-1, with 8 bases matching TRBD2. This CDR3 spans 14 amino acids. The J segment lost 1 base and the V segment lost 4 bases, leaving 1 base of the junction unmatched. Germline V gives CDR1 SGHRS, CDR2 YFSETQ. CDR3 DNA: TGCGCCAGCAGCCGGGGGGGATCCTACAATGAGCAGTTCTTC. Its translation: CASSRGGSYNEQFF.

This chain links TRBV5-1 with TRBJ1-2, with a weak D call TRBD1 (5 bases). The CDR3 has 15 amino acids. V was trimmed by 0 bases and J by 4 bases, leaving 13 bases between them. Looked up from germline, CDR1 is SGHRS and CDR2 is YFSETQ. The CDR3 bases are TGCGCCAGCAGCTTGGAGGCAGGGCGAAGCTATGGCTACACCTTC. It specifies CASSLEAGRSYGYTF.

The V call is TRBV19, the J call TRBJ1-1, with 7 bases identical to TRBD1. Germline V gene data show CDR1 as LNHDA and CDR2 as SQIVND (reference sequence). V gave up 6 bases and J gave up 0 bases; unmatched junction bases: 7. The CDR3 totals 15 residues. CDR3 region: CASRKGQVVNTEAFF. The DNA for the CDR3 is TGTGCCAGTAGGAAAGGACAGGTCGTGAACACTGAAGCTTTCTTT.

This chain links TRBV11-2 with TRBJ2-1; tentative D call: TRBD2 (6 bases). The CDR3 length is 16 residues. In germline, CDR1 is SGHAT, CDR2 FQNNGV. The V gene lost 2 bases and the J gene lost 5 bases, with 16 bases spanning the gap. CDR3 nucleotide sequence: TGTGCCAGCAGCTTAAGGGGCGGGAACTACGACAATGAGCAGTTCTTC. Protein sequence: CASSLRGGNYDNEQFF.

The chain combines TRBV5-6 with TRBJ2-2; no reliable D call. The CDR3 consists of 14 residues. V was cut by 0 bases and J by 2 bases, with 5 bases left in between. The germline V gene has CDR1 SGHDT and CDR2 YYEEEE. CDR3 amino acids: CASSLGTNTGELFF. CDR3 bases: TGTGCCAGCAGCTTGGGAACTAACACCGGGGAGCTGTTTTTT.

Here the CDR3 DNA reads TGTGCCACCAGCGGGGGACTTTCGCTGGTCTACAATGAGCAGTTCTTC. This codes for CATSGGLSLVYNEQFF. The gene calls are TRBV15 and TRBJ2-1; weak D call: TRBD2 (6 bases). The CDR3 has 16 amino acids. Trimming shortened V by 5 bases and J by 3 bases, and 17 bases separated the two germline ends. Germline CDR1 is LNHNV and CDR2 is YYDKDF (reference sequence).

Turning to this clone: The sample has other DNA sequences that encode this CDR3 too. The chain carries TRBV5-6 and TRBJ2-5; 7 bases line up with TRBD1. CDR3 length equals 13 residues. V dropped 2 bases and J dropped 5; count of bases not matched to a gene: 3. From germline, CDR1 is SGHDT and CDR2 YYEEEE. Here the CDR3 DNA reads TGTGCCAGCAGCTTACAGGGGCGGGAGACCCAGTACTTC. It specifies CASSLQGRETQYF.

The rearrangement joins TRBV30 to TRBJ2-2; 7 bases line up with TRBD2. CDR3 length: 12 amino acids. Unmatched junction bases numbered 4, after V lost 7 bases and J lost 5 bases. CDR1 is GTSNPN and CDR2 is SVGIG in the germline V gene (reference sequence). This CDR3 reads CASSGGTGELFF. CDR3 coding DNA: TGTGCCTCATCGGGGGGAACCGGGGAGCTGTTTTTT.

V gene TRBV14 combines with J gene TRBJ2-7; D is perhaps TRBD1 (6 bases). This CDR3 has 14 amino acids. The V end was cut by 3 bases, the J end by 2 bases, with 11 bases between. Germline lookup yields CDR1 SGHDN and CDR2 FVKESK. Here the CDR3 DNA reads TGTGCCAGCAGCCAGAGGGACAAGACCTACGAGCAGTACTTC. Encoded protein: CASSQRDKTYEQYF.

The CDR3 region is CASSLGQGDLAYEQYF. CDR3 nucleotide sequence: TGTGCCAGCAGTTTGGGACAGGGGGACCTTGCTTACGAGCAGTACTTC. The chain combines TRBV27 with TRBJ2-7, with TRBD1 matching over 11 bases. V lost 3 bases and J lost 4; bases outside the gene matches: 8. CDR1 MNHEY and CDR2 SMNVEV come from the germline V gene (reference sequence). CDR3 length equals 16 residues.

The chain recombines TRBV19 with TRBJ2-1, with a possible D match to TRBD2 (5 bases). Germline CDR1 is LNHDA and CDR2 is SQIVND (reference sequence). There are 14 residues in the CDR3. V lost 1 base and J 8 bases, leaving 12 bases between the germline ends. As DNA, the CDR3 is TGTGCCAGTAGTATAGGTCTCGGGGTCCATGAGCAGTTCTTC. It codes for CASSIGLGVHEQFF.

This sequence joins TRBV19 and TRBJ2-1; the D gene is possibly TRBD2 (5 bases). Per the germline V gene, CDR1 is LNHDA and CDR2 is SQIVND (reference sequence). V was trimmed by 3 bases and J by 10 bases, leaving 19 bases between them. The length of the CDR3 is 15 residues. The CDR3 sequence is CASSISSFLSDEQFF. The CDR3 DNA reads TGTGCCAGTAGTATTTCAAGTTTTCTTAGCGACGAGCAGTTCTTC. The variable domain in full, completed from reference TRBV19 and TRBJ2-1, reads DGGITQSPKYLFRKEGQNVTLSCEQNLNHDAMYWYRQDPGQGLRLIYYSQIVNDFQKGDIAEGYSVSREKKESFPLTVTSAQKNPTAFYLCASSISSFLSDEQFFGPGTRLTVL.

The chain is built from TRBV7-8 and TRBJ2-1; D may be TRBD2 (7 bases). CDR3 length: 12 amino acids. Germline V gene lookup returns CDR1 SGHVS and CDR2 FQNEAQ. V dropped 5 bases and J dropped 9 bases, with 11 bases sitting between them. The CDR3 loop reads CASSPRGGEQFF. The CDR3 region has the DNA TGTGCCAGCAGCCCGAGGGGGGGTGAGCAGTTCTTC.

V and J are TRBV6-1 and TRBJ2-1, with D perhaps matching TRBD2 (7 bases). Looked up from germline, CDR1 is MNHNS and CDR2 is SASEGT. With 5 bases removed from V and 2 bases from J, the gap between germline ends came to 13 bases. CDR3 length: 15 amino acids. This chain's CDR3 is CASSSQGTTYNEQFF. DNA of the CDR3: TGTGCCAGCAGTTCCCAGGGGACTACCTACAATGAGCAGTTCTTC.

The chain carries TRBV30 and TRBJ1-2; tentatively, D is TRBD1 (5 bases). The germline V gene encodes CDR1 GTSNPN and CDR2 SVGIG (reference sequence). Deletions cut 2 bases from V and 2 bases from J, with 24 bases between. This CDR3 spans 18 amino acids. The CDR3, as DNA: TGTGCCTGGAGTAGTACGTTACTTGGGACCGCGGGAAACTATGGCTACACCTTC. Residues: CAWSSTLLGTAGNYGYTF.

The chain carries TRBV2 and TRBJ2-7, with TRBD1 matching over 7 bases. CDR3 length: 13 residues. Unmatched junction bases numbered 4, after V lost 2 bases and J lost 6 bases. CDR1 SNHLY and CDR2 FYNNEI come from the germline V gene. CDR3 sequence: CASSERGPGEQYF. The CDR3 nucleotides read TGTGCCAGCAGTGAAAGGGGGCCGGGCGAGCAGTACTTC. The complete variable domain, with remaining parts taken from reference TRBV2 and TRBJ2-7, reads EPEVTQTPSHQVTQMGQEVILRCVPISNHLYFYWYRQILGQKVEFLVSFYNNEISEKSEIFDDQFSVERPDGSNFTLKIRSTKLEDSAMYFCASSERGPGEQYFGPGTRLTVT.

The V call is TRBV19, the J call TRBJ2-2; no firm D call. V was trimmed by 6 bases and J by 3 bases, leaving 11 bases between them. Per germline, CDR1 LNHDA and CDR2 SQIVND (reference sequence). This CDR3 contains 14 residues. The CDR3 DNA follows: TGTGCCAGTAGGGCCCTCATGGACACCGGGGAGCTGTTTTTT. Its protein is CASRALMDTGELFF.

A word on this clone: The sample carries other DNA sequences with the same CDR3. The chain employs TRBV19 and TRBJ1-5; 10 bases are shared with TRBD1. The germline gives CDR1 LNHDA, CDR2 SQIVND (reference sequence). V was pared by 9 bases and J by 6 bases, with 2 bases of the junction left unmatched. The CDR3 runs 12 residues. The DNA of the CDR3 is TGTGCCAGCAGGACAGGGGGTCAGCCCCAGCATTTT. Its translation: CASRTGGQPQHF.

V gene TRBV4-1 combines with J gene TRBJ2-1; TRBD2 aligns across 10 bases. The CDR3 sequence is 18 residues long. Germline values: CDR1 MGHRA, CDR2 YSYEKL. The ends lost 2 bases at V and 9 bases at J; junction bases unmatched: 16. CDR3 nucleotide sequence: TGCGCCAGCAGCCAATATGCTCTAGCGGGAGAGATGGAGGGTGAGCAGTTCTTC. Translation: CASSQYALAGEMEGEQFF.

The rearrangement joins TRBV9 to TRBJ1-2; perhaps TRBD1 as D (5 bases). The V end was cut by 0 bases, the J end by 5 bases, with 11 bases between. From germline, CDR1 is SGDLS and CDR2 YYNGEE. The CDR3 sequence is 14 residues long. This CDR3 reads CASSVGGEGYGYTF. CDR3 nucleotides: TGTGCCAGCAGCGTAGGGGGGGAAGGTTATGGCTACACCTTC.

J is TRBJ1-2 and V is TRBV20-1; D unresolved. The CDR3 length is 11 residues. The ends were cut back, 0 bases at V and 8 bases at J, with 7 bases in the middle. In germline, CDR1 is DFQATT, CDR2 SNEGSKA (reference sequence). The CDR3 DNA follows: TGCAGTGCTAGAGAGGTTACAGGCTACACCTTC. Its protein product is CSAREVTGYTF.

The chain employs TRBV6-1 and TRBJ2-1; tentatively, D is TRBD2 (5 bases). Trimming pared 0 bases from V and 15 bases from J, leaving 15 bases between. Germline V gene lookup returns CDR1 MNHNS and CDR2 SASEGT. The CDR3 contains 13 residues. CDR3 sequence reads: CASSEAIETSGFF. CDR3 nucleotides: TGTGCCAGCAGTGAAGCCATTGAGACAAGCGGGTTCTTC.

V usage is TRBV30 and J usage is TRBJ1-3, with D tentatively TRBD1 (6 bases). This CDR3 is 10 amino acids long. Germline V gene sequence: CDR1 GTSNPN, CDR2 SVGIG (reference sequence). V was trimmed by 5 bases and J by 8 bases, leaving 7 bases between them. The CDR3 nucleotides read TGTGCCTGGGGGGGCCACACCATATATTTT. This encodes CAWGGHTIYF.

The CDR3, as DNA: TGTGCCTGGAGTGCGGGTTCCTACGAGCAGTACTTC. Encoded protein: CAWSAGSYEQYF. The rearrangement uses TRBV30 and TRBJ2-7; no firm D call. This CDR3 comprises 12 residues. CDR1 is GTSNPN and CDR2 is SVGIG in the germline V gene (reference sequence). V shed 1 base and J shed 1 base, with 5 bases lying between them.

The V call is TRBV19, the J call TRBJ1-4; D gene unclear. V lost 5 bases and J 7 bases, leaving 14 bases between the germline ends. CDR3 length: 14 residues. Germline V gene lookup returns CDR1 LNHDA and CDR2 SQIVND (reference sequence). The CDR3 here is CASSWGVGGEKLFF. CDR3 nucleotides: TGTGCCAGTAGTTGGGGAGTGGGAGGTGAAAAACTGTTTTTT.